This T cell receptor beta chain was found in a study of cytomegalovirus exposure and HLA in healthy donors. Study-wide results and limits: The dataset shows that most TCR sequences were rare, while some public TCRs occurred in many donors. Other equally common chains were less clonally expanded than HLA-associated TCR beta chains, a later analysis showed.

In germline, CDR1 is SGHRS, CDR2 YFSETQ. This CDR3 comprises 13 residues. Trimming at V came to 4 bases and at J to 4 bases, leaving 3 bases not matched to a gene. PCR used 60 Vbeta primers and 13 Jbeta primers. Assay used: immunoSEQ multiplex PCR; TCRdb lists only in-frame clones, some missing. Among roughly 150,000 clones listed, over 60% were seen once. Notes on this clone: Its antigen is currently unknown.

The chain couples TRBV5-1 to TRBJ2-3; TRBD2 agrees at 7 bases. Specimen: PBMCs. The receptor comes from a woman in her twenties or thirties in good health and CMV-seropositive. As DNA, the CDR3 is TGCGCCAGCAGCCCGGGGGGAGCAGATACGCAGTATTTT. This codes for CASSPGGADTQYF. Complete variable domain (other parts from reference TRBV5-1 and TRBJ2-3): KAGVTQTPRYLIKTRGQQVTLSCSPISGHRSVSWYQQTPGQGLQFLFEYFSETQRNKGNFPGRFSGRQFSNSRSEMNVSTLELGDSALYLCASSPGGADTQYFGPGTRLTVL.